The 13 T cell receptor beta chains in this list originate from one sample, sequenced in a study of T cells after posttransplantation cyclophosphamide. Cyclophosphamide on days +3 and +4 followed busulfan-fludarabine conditioning and a marrow graft. Repertoires were generated with immunoSEQ multiplex PCR, while TCRdb's copy carries only in-frame clones and drops some. The sample lists about 4,000 clones; 69% were seen once. Sequences were derived from CD8+ T cells sorted from PBMCs, sampled around 1,200 days after allogeneic stem cell transplant with posttransplant cyclophosphamide. All receptors come from a female patient aged 40-50 years who received an allogeneic stem cell transplant from a related donor, was CMV-positive, and had no GVHD. The graft donor may have contributed some T cells.

This clone was observed a handful of times. The CDR3 nucleotides are TGCGCCAGCAGCAAGGACAGTCAAGAGACCCAGTACTTC. Protein sequence: CASSKDSQETQYF. The rearrangement links TRBV4-3 to TRBJ2-5, with D possibly TRBD1 on 6 matching bases. V was pared by 5 bases and J by 2 bases, with 9 bases between. The CDR3 is made up of 13 amino acids. Germline V gives CDR1 LGHNA, CDR2 YSLEER.

J is TRBJ2-1 and V is TRBV15; 9 bases line up with TRBD1. Unmatched junction bases numbered 0, after V lost 1 base and J lost 5 bases. The CDR3 consists of 14 residues. Germline lookup yields CDR1 LNHNV and CDR2 YYDKDF (reference sequence). As DNA, the CDR3 is TGTGCCACCAGCAGAGGACAGGGGGACAATGAGCAGTTCTTC. It specifies CATSRGQGDNEQFF.

In the case of this clone: The same CDR3 can be traced to other DNA sequences in this sample. The chain joins TRBV9 to TRBJ2-7, with D perhaps matching TRBD1 (6 bases). V shed 9 bases and J shed 2 bases, with 21 bases lying between them. The germline gives CDR1 SGDLS, CDR2 YYNGEE. The CDR3 runs 15 residues. The CDR3 protein is CAICFGQGTAYEQYF. Written as DNA, the CDR3 is TGTGCCATCTGCTTCGGGCAGGGGACGGCCTACGAGCAGTACTTC.

Concerning this clone: Additional DNA sequences in this sample encode the identical CDR3. This chain uses TRBV4-3 with TRBJ1-1; 9 nucleotides agree with TRBD1. V was clipped by 1 base and J by 1 base; unmatched bases: 7. This CDR3 has 17 residues. Germline assignment: CDR1 LGHNA and CDR2 YSLEER. The CDR3 sequence: CASSQGLQGARNTEAFF. The CDR3 DNA sequence: TGCGCCAGCAGCCAAGGCCTACAGGGGGCGCGGAACACTGAAGCTTTCTTT.

As for this clone: The same CDR3 arises from other DNA sequences in this sample as well. This sequence joins TRBV9 and TRBJ2-7, with D possibly being TRBD1 (6 bases). Trimming pared 9 bases from V and 4 bases from J, leaving 23 bases between. There are 15 residues in the CDR3. The germline CDR1 and CDR2 sequences are SGDLS and YYNGEE. CDR3 nucleotide sequence: TGTGCCATTTTTTTCAGGCAGGGGACGGCATACGAGCAGTACTTC. Translation: CAIFFRQGTAYEQYF.

This clone was observed a handful of times. The chain uses TRBV5-6 and TRBJ1-3, with TRBD1 matching 7 bases. CDR3 length: 14 amino acids. Trimming at V came to 4 bases and at J to 2 bases, leaving 3 bases not matched to a gene. Germline CDR1 and CDR2: SGHDT and YYEEEE. The CDR3 DNA is TGTGCCAGCAGCCCCGACAGGGCTGGAAACACCATATATTTT. It translates to CASSPDRAGNTIYF.

The chain has TRBV27 and TRBJ2-3; tentatively, D is TRBD1 (6 bases). The CDR3 sequence is 15 residues long. The germline V gene has CDR1 MNHEY and CDR2 SMNVEV (reference sequence). With 2 bases removed from V and 1 base from J, the gap between germline ends came to 10 bases. CDR3 nucleotide sequence: TGTGCCAGCAGTTTAAAAGGGGGACGCACAGATACGCAGTATTTT. It yields the protein CASSLKGGRTDTQYF.

V and J are TRBV7-9 and TRBJ2-2, with 7 bases fitting TRBD2. Germline V gene lookup returns CDR1 SEHNR and CDR2 FQNEAQ (reference sequence). The V and J ends lost 7 bases and 2 bases, in that order; junction bases with no gene match: 7. The CDR3 covers 15 residues. CDR3 protein: CASTWGGSNTGELFF. The CDR3 nucleotides are TGTGCCAGCACCTGGGGGGGTTCTAACACCGGGGAGCTGTTTTTT.

The chain is built from TRBV10-1 and TRBJ2-7; 10 nucleotides align to TRBD1. CDR1 is WNHNN and CDR2 is SYGVQD in the germline V gene (reference sequence). With 6 bases clipped from V and 4 bases from J, the junction kept 12 bases outside the gene matches. The CDR3 totals 16 residues. CDR3 nucleotides: TGCGCCAGCAGCCCCGGACCCGGGACAGGGGTTTACGAGCAGTACTTC. This sequence encodes CASSPGPGTGVYEQYF.

The chain recombines TRBV5-6 with TRBJ1-1, with 7 bases lining up with TRBD1. V lost 1 base to trimming and J lost 4 bases; unmatched junction nucleotides: 4. This CDR3 has 14 amino acids. The germline V gene has CDR1 SGHDT and CDR2 YYEEEE. The CDR3 loop reads CASSLIAGGTEAFF. CDR3 bases: TGTGCCAGCAGCTTGATAGCAGGGGGCACTGAAGCTTTCTTT.

The J gene is TRBJ2-4, the V gene TRBV19; 7 nucleotides match TRBD1. The germline V gene has CDR1 LNHDA and CDR2 SQIVND (reference sequence). Trimming removed 5 bases from V and 3 bases from J; junction bases left unmatched: 4. The CDR3 is made up of 14 amino acids. CDR3 region: CASSLQGNKNIQYF. The CDR3 DNA reads TGTGCCAGTAGTTTACAGGGGAACAAAAACATTCAGTACTTC.

The chain combines TRBV5-6 with TRBJ2-7, with 11 bases identical to TRBD1. CDR3 size: 15 residues. With V trimmed by 0 bases and J by 7 bases, 6 bases remained unmatched. Germline values: CDR1 SGHDT, CDR2 YYEEEE. As DNA, the CDR3 is TGTGCCAGCAGCTTGGGGGACAGGGGGGTTCGGGAGCAGTACTTC. This encodes CASSLGDRGVREQYF.

CDR3 DNA sequence: TGTGCCAGCAGCTTAGGGCAGGGGGCGGCCGGGGAGCTGTTTTTT. Its translation: CASSLGQGAAGELFF. The chain joins TRBV7-3 to TRBJ2-2, with 8 bases lining up with TRBD1. The CDR3 consists of 15 residues. V shed 2 bases, J shed 6 bases, and the junction held 5 bases outside the gene matches. Germline CDR1 reads SGHTA; CDR2 reads FQGTGA. The full variable domain, with the rest looked up from reference TRBV7-3 and TRBJ2-2, is GAGVSQTPSNKVTEKGKYVELRCDPISGHTALYWYRQSLGQGPEFLIYFQGTGAADDSGLPNDRFFAVRPEGSVSTLKIQRTERGDSAVYLCASSLGQGAAGELFFGEGSRLTVL.